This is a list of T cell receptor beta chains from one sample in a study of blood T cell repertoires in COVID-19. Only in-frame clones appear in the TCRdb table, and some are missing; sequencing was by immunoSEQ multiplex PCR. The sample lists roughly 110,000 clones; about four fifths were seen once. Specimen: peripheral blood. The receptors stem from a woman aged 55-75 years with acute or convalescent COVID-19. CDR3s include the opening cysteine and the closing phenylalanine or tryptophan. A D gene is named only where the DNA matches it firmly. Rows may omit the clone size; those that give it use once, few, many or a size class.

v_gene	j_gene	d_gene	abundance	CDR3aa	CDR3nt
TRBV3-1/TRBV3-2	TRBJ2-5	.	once	CASSPLGGVRETQYF	TGTGCCAGCAGCCCGCTAGGGGGGGTCAGAGAGACCCAGTACTTC
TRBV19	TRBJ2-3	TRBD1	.	CASSVDRAGTDTQYF	TGTGCCAGTAGTGTTGACAGGGCGGGCACAGATACGCAGTATTTT
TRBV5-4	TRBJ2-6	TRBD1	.	CASSTRDRGPSGANVLTF	TGTGCCAGCAGCACCCGGGACAGGGGGCCCTCTGGGGCCAACGTCCTGACTTTC
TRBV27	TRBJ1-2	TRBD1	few	CASSQGQGATEFYGYTF	TGTGCCAGCAGTCAAGGACAGGGGGCGACGGAATTCTATGGCTACACCTTC
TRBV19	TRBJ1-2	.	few	CASSMDGVRTNYGYTF	TGTGCCAGTAGTATGGACGGGGTCAGAACTAACTATGGCTACACCTTC
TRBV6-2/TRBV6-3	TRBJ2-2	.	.	CASSYSSGGRAFVTGELFF	TGTGCCAGCAGTTACTCGTCGGGTGGCAGGGCATTCGTCACCGGGGAGCTGTTTTTT
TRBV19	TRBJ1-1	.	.	CASSIATGRAEAFF	TGTGCCAGTAGTATAGCCACAGGGCGGGCTGAAGCTTTCTTT
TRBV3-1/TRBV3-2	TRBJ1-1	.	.	CASSQDLAGGTEAFF	TGTGCCAGCAGCCAAGATCTGGCGGGTGGGACTGAAGCTTTCTTT
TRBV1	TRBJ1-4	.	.	CTSSPLMLSEGDEKLFF	TGCACCAGCAGCCCCTTAATGTTGTCGGAAGGGGATGAAAAACTGTTTTTT
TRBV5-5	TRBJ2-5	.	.	CASSLFTGQETQYF	TGTGCCAGCAGCTTGTTCACAGGGCAAGAGACCCAGTACTTC